One sample yielded the 5 T cell receptor beta chains listed below, sequenced in a study of blood T cell repertoires in COVID-19. Clones were read by immunoSEQ multiplex PCR, and TCRdb kept only the in-frame ones, dropping some. Seen here are 120,000 or so clones, more than 70% observed once, and the top ten hold over 7%. Sequencing was carried out using peripheral blood. The source is a human donor in a cohort sampled during active COVID-19.

This clone was seen only a few times. The chain is built from TRBV5-1 and TRBJ2-7; 7 bases are shared with TRBD1. CDR1 is SGHRS, CDR2 YFSETQ, per germline. The CDR3 is 15 residues long. The V gene end was trimmed by 4 bases and the J gene end by 5 bases; junction bases not matched to a gene: 12. The CDR3 here is CASSARDSTWDEQYF. The CDR3 coding sequence is TGCGCCAGCAGCGCCCGGGACAGCACATGGGACGAGCAGTACTTC.

The chain is built from TRBV27 and TRBJ2-1; 12 nucleotides agree with TRBD2. Looked up from germline, CDR1 is MNHEY and CDR2 is SMNVEV (reference sequence). The V gene end was trimmed by 3 bases and the J gene end by 0 bases; junction bases not matched to a gene: 12. The CDR3 totals 20 residues. The CDR3 sequence is CASSFIRLAGVTGSYNEQFF. As DNA, the CDR3 is TGTGCCAGCAGTTTCATCAGACTAGCGGGGGTGACCGGCTCCTACAATGAGCAGTTCTTC.

As to this clone: One end of the junction varies from germline; a read error may be responsible. V gene TRBV5-1 combines with J gene TRBJ2-2; 7 nucleotides match TRBD1. This CDR3 comprises 15 residues. In germline, CDR1 is SGHRS, CDR2 YFSETQ. The CDR3 bases are TGCGCCAGCAGTGACAGGGAGACGAACCCCGGGGAGCTGTTTTTT. It translates to CASSDRETNPGELFF.

This clone was counted a few times. V usage is TRBV4-1 and J usage is TRBJ2-7; 7 positions agree with TRBD2. CDR3 length: 15 residues. The J segment lost 3 bases and the V segment lost 0 bases, leaving 5 bases of the junction unmatched. Germline V gene data show CDR1 as MGHRA and CDR2 as YSYEKL. This chain's CDR3 is CASSQEEGGYYEQYF. The CDR3 DNA reads as TGCGCCAGCAGCCAAGAGGAGGGAGGGTACTACGAGCAGTACTTC.

This chain joins TRBV6-5 and TRBJ2-7, with D possibly matching TRBD1 (6 bases). This CDR3 contains 14 residues. Germline values: CDR1 MNHEY, CDR2 SVGAGI. Trimming cost V 6 bases and J 6 bases, with 18 bases left between them. The CDR3 here is CASRVTGTLSEQYF. The CDR3 DNA follows: TGTGCCAGCAGGGTAACAGGGACCTTGAGCGAGCAGTACTTC.